What follows are 13 T cell receptor beta chains derived from one specimen sequenced in a study of cytomegalovirus exposure and HLA in healthy donors. PCR was performed using 60 Vbeta and 13 Jbeta primers. Using immunoSEQ multiplex PCR, the repertoire was profiled, and TCRdb retains in-frame clones only, with some absent. Of 130,000 or so clones detected, under 85% appear once; the ten largest clones hold 3.1%. The sequenced sample was PBMCs. The receptors here all came from a man aged 25-45 years in good health and CMV-seronegative.

This clone occurred a few times. The chain recombines TRBV7-2 with TRBJ2-7, with TRBD2 identical over 9 bases. The germline CDR1 and CDR2 sequences are SGHTA and FQGNSA. V trimming: 0 bases; J trimming: 5 bases; junction bases outside the gene matches: 8. The CDR3 is 16 residues long. The CDR3 protein is CASSLASSGRRNEQYF. CDR3 nucleotides: TGTGCCAGCAGCTTAGCTTCCAGCGGGAGGCGAAACGAGCAGTACTTC. Based on the CDR3 plus reference TRBV7-2 and TRBJ2-7, the full variable domain is GAGVSQSPSNKVTEKGKDVELRCDPISGHTALYWYRQSLGQGLEFLIYFQGNSAPDKSGLPSDRFSAERTGGSVSTLTIQRTQQEDSAVYLCASSLASSGRRNEQYFGPGTRLTVT.

The chain employs TRBV6-5 and TRBJ2-3, with no clear D. From germline, CDR1 is MNHEY and CDR2 SVGAGI. Trimming left V 4 bases short and J 9 bases short, with 17 bases between. This CDR3 has 14 residues. The CDR3 reads CASSSGPPPKTQYF. CDR3 bases: TGTGCCAGCAGTTCTGGCCCACCCCCGAAAACGCAGTATTTT.

This sequence joins TRBV4-1 and TRBJ2-6; perhaps TRBD1 as D (6 bases). The ends were cut back, 8 bases at V and 2 bases at J, with 19 bases in the middle. Per germline, CDR1 MGHRA and CDR2 YSYEKL. This CDR3 region has 17 residues. The CDR3 nucleotides read TGCGCCAGCGAACAGGGCCCTTTCCGGACTGGGGCCAACGTCCTGACTTTC. As protein: CASEQGPFRTGANVLTF.

A few counts support this clone. No conserved phenylalanine or tryptophan is present at the end of the CDR3, so a read error is the likely explanation. This rearrangement joins TRBV2 to TRBJ1-1; D gene unclear. The germline V and J ends were trimmed by 6 bases and 3 bases, with 11 bases remaining between them. The CDR3 is 13 residues long. CDR1 SNHLY and CDR2 FYNNEI come from the germline V gene. For the CDR3, the DNA is TGTGCCAGCAGGGTCAGAAGAGACACTGAAGCTTTCGTT. As protein: CASRVRRDTEAFV.

The chain joins TRBV6-5 to TRBJ1-1, with a weak D call TRBD1 (6 bases). V lost 7 bases and J 4 bases, leaving 13 bases between the germline ends. Germline lookup yields CDR1 MNHEY and CDR2 SVGAGI. The CDR3 extends over 13 amino acids. The CDR3 region is CASTKQGITEAFF. The CDR3, as DNA: TGTGCCAGCACTAAACAGGGTATCACTGAAGCTTTCTTT.

The V and J genes are TRBV4-2 and TRBJ2-5; 11 nucleotides agree with TRBD2. The CDR3 runs 18 residues. V shed 0 bases and J 2 bases; nucleotides not matched to a gene: 8. CDR1 is LGHNA, CDR2 YNFKEQ, per germline. In DNA, the CDR3 is TGTGCCAGCAGCCAAGAAAGGGGGACTAGCGGAAGACAAGAGACCCAGTACTTC. It codes for CASSQERGTSGRQETQYF.

The chain links TRBV4-1 to TRBJ1-5, with D possibly TRBD1 on 6 matching bases. Between the trimmed V and J ends, which lost 0 bases and 3 bases, there was a span of 18 bases. In germline, CDR1 is MGHRA, CDR2 YSYEKL. The CDR3 is made up of 18 amino acids. The CDR3 sequence: CASSQDRPGQTNNQPQHF. CDR3 DNA: TGCGCCAGCAGCCAAGATCGGCCCGGACAGACCAACAATCAGCCCCAGCATTTT.

In nucleotides, the CDR3 is TGTGCCAGCAGCTTAGAGCTAGCGGGAGGTTCCCACGAGCAGTACTTC. Translated: CASSLELAGGSHEQYF. This chain links TRBV7-6 with TRBJ2-7; 11 bases fit TRBD2. Germline CDR1 and CDR2: SGHVS and FNYEAQ. The CDR3 is 16 residues long. The J segment lost 5 bases and the V segment lost 1 base, leaving 7 bases of the junction unmatched.

This chain uses TRBV5-1 with TRBJ2-2; perhaps TRBD1 as D (5 bases). The CDR3 extends over 16 amino acids. V shed 2 bases and J shed 8 bases, with 19 bases lying between them. Germline values: CDR1 SGHRS, CDR2 YFSETQ. The CDR3 nucleotides read TGCGCCAGCAGCTTTTCCTCCCAGGGTGTTAGGGGGGAGCTGTTTTTT. Its protein product is CASSFSSQGVRGELFF.

This chain connects TRBV11-1 to TRBJ2-3, with TRBD2 as a possible D gene (6 bases). The V and J ends lost 3 bases and 9 bases respectively, with 13 bases between them. The germline CDR1 and CDR2 sequences are SGHAT and FQDESV (reference sequence). CDR3 length equals 13 residues. DNA of the CDR3: TGTGCCAGCAGCTTGGGTAGGGACTGGACGCAGTATTTT. Translated: CASSLGRDWTQYF.

The rearrangement links TRBV6-6 to TRBJ2-5; 7 bases fit TRBD2. The CDR3 has 12 residues. The germline V gene encodes CDR1 MNHNY and CDR2 SVGAGI (reference sequence). With 11 bases clipped from V and 2 bases from J, the junction kept 5 bases outside the gene matches. The CDR3 is CAGGTTQETQYF. The CDR3 coding sequence is TGTGCCGGGGGGACTACTCAAGAGACCCAGTACTTC.

Points on this clone: This CDR3 is missing its conserved last phenylalanine or tryptophan, likely due to a read error. V usage is TRBV6-6 and J usage is TRBJ1-5; D unclear. V shed 5 bases and J shed 2 bases, with 16 bases lying between them. CDR1 MNHNY and CDR2 SVGAGI come from the germline V gene (reference sequence). The length of the CDR3 is 16 residues. This chain's CDR3 is CASSSYPTGGNQPQHV. The CDR3 nucleotides are TGTGCCAGCAGTAGCTACCCGACGGGTGGCAATCAGCCCCAGCATGTT.

J is TRBJ1-5 and V is TRBV28; no reliable D call. V lost 6 bases and J 6 bases, leaving 9 bases between the germline ends. CDR3 length: 12 residues. Germline V lookup: CDR1 MDHEN, CDR2 SYDVKM. CDR3 DNA sequence: TGTGCCAGCAGAACTCACGGTCAGCCCCAGCATTTT. Its translation is CASRTHGQPQHF.